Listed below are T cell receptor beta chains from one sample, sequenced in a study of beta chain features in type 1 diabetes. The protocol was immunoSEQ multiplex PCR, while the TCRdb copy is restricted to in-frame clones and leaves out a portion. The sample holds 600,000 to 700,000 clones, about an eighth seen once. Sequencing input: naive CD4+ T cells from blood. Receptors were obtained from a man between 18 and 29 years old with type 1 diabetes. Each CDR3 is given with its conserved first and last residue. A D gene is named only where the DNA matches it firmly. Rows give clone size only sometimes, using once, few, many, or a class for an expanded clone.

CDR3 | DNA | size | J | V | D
CAIWSGTGPGYGYTF | TGTGCCATCTGGAGCGGGACAGGGCCGGGCTATGGCTACACCTTC | - | TRBJ1-2 | TRBV10-3 | TRBD1
CASSFHQRGALDYNEQFF | TGTGCCAGCAGCTTCCACCAGCGGGGGGCTTTGGACTACAATGAGCAGTTCTTC | few | TRBJ2-1 | TRBV11-2 | TRBD2
CASNRETQYF | TGTGCCAGCAACAGGGAGACCCAGTACTTC | few | TRBJ2-5 | TRBV6-1 | -
CASSPPSTDTQYF | TGTGCCAGCTCACCGCCGAGCACAGATACGCAGTATTTT | - | TRBJ2-3 | TRBV18 | -
CASSESSGYYEQYF | TGTGCCAGCAGTGAATCTAGCGGCTACTACGAGCAGTACTTC | - | TRBJ2-7 | TRBV2 | TRBD2
CASSQTGGAAGNTIYF | TGTGCCAGCAGCCAAACGGGAGGGGCGGCCGGAAACACCATATATTTT | - | TRBJ1-3 | TRBV16 | -
CASSLEGDTQYF | TGCGCCAGCAGCTTGGAAGGGGATACGCAGTATTTT | - | TRBJ2-3 | TRBV5-1 | -
CASSAVLYTEAFF | TGTGCCAGCAGCGCAGTTCTGTACACTGAAGCTTTCTTT | once | TRBJ1-1 | TRBV28 | -
CASSGPTETLEAFF | TGTGCCAGCAGCGGACCGACTGAAACCTTGGAAGCTTTCTTT | few | TRBJ1-1 | TRBV11-3 | -
CAWSDGPNYGYTF | TGTGCCTGGAGTGACGGCCCTAACTATGGCTACACCTTC | few | TRBJ1-2 | TRBV30 | -
CASNAAGELYGYTF | TGTGCCAGCAACGCCGCAGGTGAGCTCTATGGCTACACCTTC | - | TRBJ1-2 | TRBV7-9 | -
CASSYSQGTYEQYF | TGCGCCAGCAGCTACTCCCAGGGGACCTACGAGCAGTACTTC | - | TRBJ2-7 | TRBV5-1 | -
CASSFGTVRETQYF | TGTGCCAGCAGCTTCGGGACTGTCAGAGAGACCCAGTACTTC | few | TRBJ2-5 | TRBV7-9 | -
CSVEEPGGAGANVLTF | TGCAGCGTTGAGGAGCCGGGGGGCGCTGGGGCCAACGTCCTGACTTTC | few | TRBJ2-6 | TRBV29-1 | -
CASSKDIWRDTSMDTQYF | TGTGCCAGCAGCAAAGACATCTGGAGGGACACCTCGATGGATACGCAGTATTTT | - | TRBJ2-3 | TRBV21-1 | -
CASSLAGLQSTDTQYF | TGCGCCAGCAGCTTGGCCGGGCTCCAGAGCACAGATACGCAGTATTTT | - | TRBJ2-3 | TRBV5-1 | -
CATSPITARGVHF | TGTGCCACCAGCCCTATAACTGCACGGGGAGTCCACTTT | - | TRBJ1-6 | TRBV15 | -